This T cell receptor beta chain was obtained from a study of CD8+CD57+ T cells in acquired aplastic anemia. Across the whole study: When averaged, DNA from sorted CD4+ and CD8+ cells came to 3.2 ug. Overall study findings and caveats: Patients and controls shared under 30 CD8+ CDR3 sequences, highly expressed in patients.

The template used for profiling TCR beta VDJ and CDR3 was genomic DNA. TCRdb passed the reads through MiXCR, listing each CDR3 protein once. The repertoire holds roughly 190,000 distinct CDR3 sequences, with around half as singletons. The germline V gene encodes CDR1 DFQATT and CDR2 SNEGSKA (reference sequence). The CDR3 extends over 13 amino acids. V was pared by 6 bases and J by 3 bases, with 4 bases of the junction left unmatched. In this sample, this clonotype turned up once. Antigen specificity is unknown. The conserved phenylalanine or tryptophan is not found at the CDR3 terminus, so this likely reflects a read error.

This clonotype was obtained from a human donor in good health, serving as a control. The material sequenced was sorted CD4+, CD8+, or CD8+CD57+ T cells (not recorded which) from PBMCs. V and J are TRBV20-1 and TRBJ2-1; 8 bases line up with TRBD1. This chain's CDR3 is CSAQTGVYNEQFP. The CDR3 coding sequence is TGCAGTGCGCAGACAGGGGTCTACAATGAGCAGTTCCCC.